The TCR beta chain under discussion was sequenced for a study of T cells after yellow fever vaccination. This CDR3 region has 14 residues. Trimming stripped 7 bases from V and 0 bases from J, with 13 bases between. Regarding the study as a whole: Reappearance after the booster was seen for most primary-vaccination clones, at 95% to 96% CD4 and 70% to 90% CD8.

One entry per CDR3 protein, called by TCRdb with MiXCR from the 5' RACE reads. The sample yields some 500,000 distinct CDR3 sequences, about 14% seen once. Note on this clonotype: The antigen remains undetermined.

The source of this sequence is a man aged 25 to 40 who received the YFV17D yellow fever vaccine. Sequencing used PBMCs, obtained on the day of the yellow fever booster vaccination. The chain employs TRBV12-3 or TRBV12-4 and TRBJ2-7, with D tentatively TRBD1 (6 bases). This CDR3 reads CASTRDNRSYEQYF. The CDR3 nucleotides are TGTGCCAGCACGAGGGACAACCGCTCCTACGAGCAGTACTTC.